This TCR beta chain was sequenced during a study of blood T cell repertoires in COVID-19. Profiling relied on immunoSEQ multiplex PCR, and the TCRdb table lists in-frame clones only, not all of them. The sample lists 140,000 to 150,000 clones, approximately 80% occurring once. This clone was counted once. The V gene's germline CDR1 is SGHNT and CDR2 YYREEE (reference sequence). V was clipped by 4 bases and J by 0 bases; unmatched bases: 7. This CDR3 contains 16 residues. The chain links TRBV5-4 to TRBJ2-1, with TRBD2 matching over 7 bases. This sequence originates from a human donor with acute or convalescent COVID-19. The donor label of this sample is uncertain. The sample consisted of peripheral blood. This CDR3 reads CASSGGVGTSYNEQFF. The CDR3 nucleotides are TGTGCCAGCAGCGGGGGGGTTGGGACCTCCTACAATGAGCAGTTCTTC. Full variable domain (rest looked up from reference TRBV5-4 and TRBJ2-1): ETGVTQSPTHLIKTRGQQVTLRCSSQSGHNTVSWYQQALGQGPQFIFQYYREEENGRGNFPPRFSGLQFPNYSSELNVNALELDDSALYLCASSGGVGTSYNEQFFGPGTRLTVL.